This TCR beta chain originates from a study of beta chain features in type 1 diabetes. Every single donor gave one heparinised blood draw, and these averaged roughly 100 mL. Using CD45RO/CCR7/CD25/CD127/CD95/CD27, CD4+ naive, central memory, regulatory and stem cell-like memory cells were sorted. In all sorted populations, purity surpassed 95%. As for this clone: Its antigen is still unknown.

Expressed TCRB transcripts were sequenced because the entire RNA isolate underwent reverse transcription. The protocol was immunoSEQ multiplex PCR, while the TCRdb copy is restricted to in-frame clones and leaves out a portion. Among about 290,000 clones listed, 8% were seen once. General observations from the study: In the patient group, naive, central memory and Treg TCRB repertoires seemed more alike than in the healthy donor group.

The CDR3 is made up of 17 amino acids. J lost 1 base, V lost 4 bases, and 11 bases had no gene match. Germline V CDR1 and CDR2: SGHRS, YFSETQ. J is TRBJ2-3 and V is TRBV5-1; TRBD2 matches at 8 bases. Sequencing input: central memory CD4+ T cells from blood. This clonotype was sampled from a woman under 30 in good health. The CDR3: CASSPDKAGVGTDTQYF. The CDR3 DNA follows: TGCGCCAGCAGCCCAGACAAAGCGGGAGTAGGCACAGATACGCAGTATTTT.